The clone carrying this T cell receptor (beta chain) came up a few times. Antigen unknown. These data are taken from a study of T-cell reconstitution after alpha-beta-depleted transplantation in children. From germline, CDR1 is SGHTA and CDR2 FQGTGA. V gave up 7 bases and J gave up 5 bases, with 17 bases separating them. This CDR3 contains 14 residues. Findings and limits, study-wide: Certain patients had high TCRbeta diversity at day 60, and it came from recipient T cells and thymic progenitors that survived. At around two months after transplant, the alpha-beta T cells were reportedly derived from several hundred expanded clones that came from non-depleted graft cells.

Library preparation (for TCRbeta) was performed with unique molecular identifiers. TCRdb recomputed calls from the PCR reads with MiXCR, one row per CDR3 protein. The data hold around 490,000 distinct CDR3 sequences, with over 9.5% observed a single time. The material was PBMCs, mostly from graft donor cells, obtained 180 days after TCRalphabeta/CD19-depleted stem cell transplant. This TCR derives from a female patient between 2 and 15 years old who had a stem cell transplant for aplastic anemia, so the T cells may come from the graft donor. This chain links TRBV7-3 with TRBJ1-1; D gene unclear. CDR3 nucleotide sequence: TGTGCCAGCAAAAAGGGCGCGACCGGGACTGAAGCTTTCTTT. Translation gives CASKKGATGTEAFF.